Only a few counts were recorded for the clone carrying this T cell receptor beta chain. Its antigen remains unidentified. A read error may account for a junction end that differs from germline. The data originate from a study of T cells in Graves' hyperthyroidism and ophthalmopathy. Study results and caveats: Through a model of 13 V-J features, ophthalmopathy was separated from stable hyperthyroidism. Peripheral blood also featured most of the thyroid clonotypes expanded above 0.001.

Germline CDR1 is SGHAT and CDR2 is FQNNGV. This CDR3 is 14 amino acids long. TCR beta CDR3 regions were amplified from RNA transcripts. When the TCR CDR3 underwent first-round RT-PCR, the HTBI primer set was used. MiXCR was run by TCRdb on the multiplex PCR reads, yielding one entry per CDR3 protein. The sample shows some 460,000 distinct CDR3 sequences, approximately 14% of them seen only once. Stable hyperthyroidism: no ophthalmopathy progression over 18 months of follow-up. Diagnoses were established using clinical symptoms, serum thyroxine and TRAb, thyroid ultrasound and orbital computed tomography.

The chain carries TRBV11-2 and TRBJ2-5, with D possibly being TRBD1 (6 bases). The specimen sequenced was blood. This TCR derives from a woman between 18 and 29 years old with Graves' hyperthyroidism. The CDR3 nucleotides are TGTGCCAGCAGCTTAGTCAGGGGAGCAGAGGCCCAGTACTTC. Translation gives CASSLVRGAEAQYF.